Sequencing of this T cell receptor (beta chain) was carried out in a study of vaccination effects on CD4 cells after COVID-19. Overall study: Two-dose vaccination with either BNT162b2 or mRNA-1273 was given to the participants.

Sequencing in the ViraFEST assay came after antigen-specific CD4+ T cells had been expanded with viral peptide pools, which were used to stimulate PBMC. CD4+ T cells were isolated after around 9 days of culture. According to PCR results, the person was infected with SARS-CoV-2 between March and December 2020. PBMC were cultured at a few million per well with about 10 IU/ml IL-2 and about 9.4 ug/ml peptides. To note about this clone: Its antigen is unidentified.

Assay used: immunoSEQ multiplex PCR; TCRdb lists only in-frame clones, some missing. The sample has approximately 38,000 clones, around 73% seen once. This CDR3 is 13 amino acids long. V lost 6 bases and J 7 bases, leaving 15 bases between the germline ends. Study conclusions and caveats: Convalescent patients were scarce in the study, and it lacked early post-infection timepoints.

This TCR was sampled from a human donor who had a prior SARS-CoV-2 infection. Sequenced here: CD4+ T cells from PBMCs cultured with a peptide pool, sampled before COVID-19 vaccination. V usage is TRBV12-3 or TRBV12-4 and J usage is TRBJ1-1; D is undetermined. This CDR3 reads CASRKPLAVEAFF. The CDR3 DNA reads TGTGCCAGCAGGAAACCTCTCGCAGTTGAAGCTTTCTTT.